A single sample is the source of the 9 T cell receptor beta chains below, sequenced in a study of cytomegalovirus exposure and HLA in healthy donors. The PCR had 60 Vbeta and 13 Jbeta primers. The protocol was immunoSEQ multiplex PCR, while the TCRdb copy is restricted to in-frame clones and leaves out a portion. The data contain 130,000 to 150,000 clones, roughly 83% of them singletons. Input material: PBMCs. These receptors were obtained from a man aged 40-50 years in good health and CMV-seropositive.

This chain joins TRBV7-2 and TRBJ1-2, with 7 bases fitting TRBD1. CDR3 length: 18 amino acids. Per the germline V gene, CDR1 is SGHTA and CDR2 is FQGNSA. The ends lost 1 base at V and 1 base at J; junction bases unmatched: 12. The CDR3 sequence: CASSLVGPGGSINYGYTF. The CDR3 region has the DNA TGTGCCAGCAGCTTAGTAGGGCCAGGGGGTAGCATTAACTATGGCTACACCTTC.

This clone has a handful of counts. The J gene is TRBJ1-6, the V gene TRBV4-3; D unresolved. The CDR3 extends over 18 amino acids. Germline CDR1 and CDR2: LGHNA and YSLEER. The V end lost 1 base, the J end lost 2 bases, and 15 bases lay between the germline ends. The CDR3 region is CASSQVFGERAYNSPLHF. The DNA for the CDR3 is TGCGCCAGCAGCCAAGTTTTCGGGGAAAGGGCCTATAATTCACCCCTCCACTTT.

In DNA form, the CDR3 reads TGTGCCAGCAGTGAAGCGGCAGCAGGGGTTGGCTATGGCTACACCTTC. This translates into CASSEAAAGVGYGYTF. The rearrangement links TRBV6-1 to TRBJ1-2; TRBD1 might be the D (6 bases). The CDR3 sequence is 16 residues long. V was pared by 0 bases and J by 4 bases, with 15 bases between. CDR1 MNHNS and CDR2 SASEGT come from the germline V gene.

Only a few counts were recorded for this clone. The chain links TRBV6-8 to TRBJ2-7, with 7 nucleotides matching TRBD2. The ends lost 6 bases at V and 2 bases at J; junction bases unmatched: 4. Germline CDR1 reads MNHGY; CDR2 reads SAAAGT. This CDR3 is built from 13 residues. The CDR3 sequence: CASRGGSTYEQYF. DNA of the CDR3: TGTGCCAGCAGGGGCGGGAGCACCTACGAGCAGTACTTC.

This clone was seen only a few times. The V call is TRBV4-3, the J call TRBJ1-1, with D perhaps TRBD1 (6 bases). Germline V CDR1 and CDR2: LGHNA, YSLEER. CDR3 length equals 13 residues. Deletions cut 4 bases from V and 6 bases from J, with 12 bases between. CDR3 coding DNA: TGCGCCAGCAGCCGGACTTCAGGGGCTGAAGCTTTCTTT. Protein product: CASSRTSGAEAFF.

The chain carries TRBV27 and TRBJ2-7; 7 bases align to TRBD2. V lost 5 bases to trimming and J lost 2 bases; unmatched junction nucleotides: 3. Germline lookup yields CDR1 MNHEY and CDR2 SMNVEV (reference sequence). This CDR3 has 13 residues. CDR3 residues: CASSPSGPYEQYF. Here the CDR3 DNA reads TGTGCCAGCAGTCCTAGCGGCCCCTACGAGCAGTACTTC.

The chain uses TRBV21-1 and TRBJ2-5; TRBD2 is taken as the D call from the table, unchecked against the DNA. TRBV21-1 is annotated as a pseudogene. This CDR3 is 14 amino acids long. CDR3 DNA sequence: TGTGCCAGCAGCAAATCTACTAGCAGGGAGTCCCAGTACTTC. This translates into CASSKSTSRESQYF.

CDR3 in DNA: TGTGCCAGCAGTGACGAACTAGCGGGGTACAATGAGCAGTTCTTC. Its translation is CASSDELAGYNEQFF. The chain combines TRBV6-4 with TRBJ2-1; 10 bases align to TRBD2. The ends lost 2 bases at V and 4 bases at J; junction bases unmatched: 2. Germline CDR1 and CDR2: MRHNA and SNTAGT. The CDR3 consists of 15 residues.

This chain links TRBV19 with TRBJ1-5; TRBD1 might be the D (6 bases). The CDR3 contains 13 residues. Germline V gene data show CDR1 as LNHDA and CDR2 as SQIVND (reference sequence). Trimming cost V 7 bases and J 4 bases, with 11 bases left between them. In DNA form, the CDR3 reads TGTGCCAGTAAAAAGGGGGGGAATCAGCCCCAGCATTTT. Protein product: CASKKGGNQPQHF.